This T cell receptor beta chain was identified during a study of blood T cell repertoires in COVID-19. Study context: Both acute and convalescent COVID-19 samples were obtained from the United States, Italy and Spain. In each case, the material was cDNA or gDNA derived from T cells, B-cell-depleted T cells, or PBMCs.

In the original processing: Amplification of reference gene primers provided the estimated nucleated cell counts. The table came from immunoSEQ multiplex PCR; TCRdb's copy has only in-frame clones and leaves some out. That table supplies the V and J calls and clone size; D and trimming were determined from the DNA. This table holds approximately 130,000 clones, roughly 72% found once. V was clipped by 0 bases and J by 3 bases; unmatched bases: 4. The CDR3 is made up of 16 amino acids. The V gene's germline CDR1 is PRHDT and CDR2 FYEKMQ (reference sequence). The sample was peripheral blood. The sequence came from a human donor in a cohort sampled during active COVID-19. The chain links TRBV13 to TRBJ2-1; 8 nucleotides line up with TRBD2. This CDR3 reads CASSLGGGGIYNEQFF. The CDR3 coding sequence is TGTGCCAGCAGCTTAGGGGGCGGGGGGATCTACAATGAGCAGTTCTTC. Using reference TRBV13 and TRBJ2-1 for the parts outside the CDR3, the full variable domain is AAGVIQSPRHLIKEKRETATLKCYPIPRHDTVYWYQQGPGQDPQFLISFYEKMQSDKGSIPDRFSAQQFSDYHSELNMSSLELGDSALYFCASSLGGGGIYNEQFFGPGTRLTVL.